This record concerns one T cell receptor (beta chain) sequence. These data originate in a study of cytomegalovirus exposure and HLA in healthy donors. In the PCR, 60 Vbeta and 13 Jbeta primers were used. Only in-frame clones appear in the TCRdb table, and some are missing; sequencing was by immunoSEQ multiplex PCR. The sample yields some 110,000 clones, over 60% seen once. Sequenced sample: PBMCs. The TCR comes from a woman aged 18-29 years in good health and CMV-seropositive.

In DNA form, the CDR3 reads TGCGCCAGCAGCCCAGGGGCAACGGAAGAGACCCAGTACTTC. Residues: CASSPGATEETQYF. The chain is built from TRBV5-1 and TRBJ2-5, with D perhaps TRBD1 (6 bases). Trimming removed 4 bases from V and 3 bases from J, with 13 bases in between. From germline, CDR1 is SGHRS and CDR2 YFSETQ. This CDR3 spans 14 amino acids.